This section outlines one TCR beta chain sequence together with its context. Its antigen is not identified. V shed 4 bases and J shed 0 bases, with 9 bases lying between them. Germline values: CDR1 MNHEY, CDR2 SVGEGT. This CDR3 spans 14 amino acids. The data derive from a study of vaccination effects on CD4 cells after COVID-19. Sequencing followed a ViraFEST assay step that expanded antigen-specific CD4+ T cells with viral peptide pools. Culture proceeded for 10 days, and CD4+ T cells were then isolated. The person's infection with SARS-CoV-2, confirmed by PCR, took place between March and December 2020. The data were produced by immunoSEQ multiplex PCR, yet TCRdb's version contains in-frame clones alone and is incomplete. The sample lists around 53,000 clones; more than 65% were seen once.

The receptor was derived from a human donor who had a prior SARS-CoV-2 infection. This sequence joins TRBV6-2 or TRBV6-3 and TRBJ1-1; the D is unclear. The sample was CD4+ T cells from PBMCs cultured with HIV peptides, taken before COVID-19 vaccination. Stated subset: HIV-1 Nef peptide pool negative control/reference culture. CDR3 in amino acids: CASSSQRLNTEAFF. The CDR3 DNA follows: TGTGCCAGCAGTTCTCAGAGGCTGAACACTGAAGCTTTCTTT.